Listed below are T cell receptor beta chains from one sample, sequenced in a study of control samples from healthy donors and cancer patients. Assay: immunoSEQ multiplex PCR; the TCRdb copy retains only in-frame clones and omits some. This sample carries 180,000 or so clones, about 94% of them seen once, and the ten largest clones take over 3.5%. Sequenced sample: blood. The receptors derive from a woman aged 60 to 75 in good health. Each CDR3 is given with its conserved first and last residue. The D gene is left open where the match is weak. Size is stated for part of the rows, as once, few or many counts, or as a class when the clone is expanded.

clone size,D gene,J gene,V gene,CDR3 DNA,CDR3 protein
.,TRBD2,TRBJ2-1,TRBV7-9,TGTGCCAGCAGCTTAGGGACTAGCGGGGGGAATGAGCAGTTCTTC,CASSLGTSGGNEQFF
.,.,TRBJ2-2,TRBV7-3,TGTGCCAGCAGCTTAGCGTCCGGGGAGCTGTTTTTT,CASSLASGELFF
.,.,TRBJ2-3,TRBV27,TGTGCCAGCAGTTTTAACACAGATACGCAGTATTTT,CASSFNTDTQYF
.,.,TRBJ1-5,TRBV16,TGTGCCAGCAACCGTGGAGTTGGGGGCCAGCAGCCCCAGCATTTT,CASNRGVGGQQPQHF
.,TRBD1,TRBJ1-1,TRBV6-5,TGTGCCAGCAGTATACAAAACAGGGGGCGAGCTTTCTTT,CASSIQNRGRAFF
.,TRBD1,TRBJ1-1,TRBV18,TGTGCCAGCTCACCAGAGACAGGGGTTGGGAACACTGAAGCTTTCTTT,CASSPETGVGNTEAFF
.,TRBD1,TRBJ1-2,TRBV5-1,TGCGCCAGCAGCTTGGACAGGGGGCATTATGGCTACACCTTC,CASSLDRGHYGYTF
.,.,TRBJ2-5,TRBV7-2,TGTGCCAGCAGCAGGCCCGGGACTGGAGATGGGGACCAGTACTTC,CASSRPGTGDGDQYF
.,.,TRBJ1-4,TRBV5-6,TGTGCCAGCAGTAACCCTGCAGGGAGGGCAACTAATGAAAAACTGTTTTTT,CASSNPAGRATNEKLFF
.,.,TRBJ1-3,TRBV9,TGTGCCAGCAGCGTAGGGGCTTCCGGAAACACCATATATTTT,CASSVGASGNTIYF
.,TRBD2,TRBJ2-5,TRBV5-6,TGTGCCAGCAGCCCCTACGGACTAGCCGAGGAGACCCAGTACTTC,CASSPYGLAEETQYF
.,TRBD1,TRBJ2-3,TRBV6-6,TGTGCCAGCAGACAGGGGGGAAGCACAGATACGCAGTATTTT,CASRQGGSTDTQYF
.,TRBD1,TRBJ1-4,TRBV9,TGTGCCAGCAGCGTAGGAGGGACAGGGTATGAAAAACTGTTTTTT,CASSVGGTGYEKLFF
.,.,TRBJ1-2,TRBV7-2,TGTGCCAGCAGCTTAGGACAGCCAGATGGCTACACCTTC,CASSLGQPDGYTF
.,.,TRBJ1-6,TRBV1,TGCACCAGCAGCCAGACAGGGCTCTATAATTCACCCCTCCACTTT,CTSSQTGLYNSPLHF
.,.,TRBJ2-7,TRBV12-3/TRBV12-4,TGTGCCAGCAGTTTTATAAGGAGCGAGCAGTACTTC,CASSFIRSEQYF
.,.,TRBJ1-2,TRBV6-7,TGTGCCAGCAGTTACTTGAGGGAGCTCGGCTACACCTTC,CASSYLRELGYTF
.,.,TRBJ1-1,TRBV6-5,TGTGCCAGCAGTTACTCGCCGCAGAACACTGAAGCTTTCTTT,CASSYSPQNTEAFF
.,.,TRBJ2-7,TRBV19,TGTGCCAGTAGCCCACGGATGTCGGGGCACGAGCAGTACTTC,CASSPRMSGHEQYF
.,TRBD1,TRBJ2-7,TRBV4-1,TGCGCCAGCAGCCCTCGGACAGGGACGATCTACGAGCAGTACTTC,CASSPRTGTIYEQYF
.,.,TRBJ2-5,TRBV21-1,TGTGCCAGCACCCGCCCCCAGTACTTC,CASTRPQYF
.,TRBD1,TRBJ1-2,TRBV6-1,TGTGCCAGCAGTGACAGGGGGCAGGGTGGCTACACCTTC,CASSDRGQGGYTF
.,.,TRBJ2-5,TRBV7-9,TGTGCCAGCGCCCCTGGGGCTAGAGAGACCCAGTACTTC,CASAPGARETQYF
.,.,TRBJ2-5,TRBV20-1,TGCAGTGCTAGTGCGGCGTACCAAGAGACCCAGTACTTC,CSASAAYQETQYF
.,TRBD1,TRBJ2-3,TRBV5-1,TGCGCCAGCAGCTTTAACTCCGGACAGGGGGCAGATACGCAGTATTTT,CASSFNSGQGADTQYF
.,TRBD1,TRBJ1-2,TRBV19,TGTGCCAGTAGTGGGACAGCCTATGGCTACACCTTC,CASSGTAYGYTF
.,.,TRBJ2-3,TRBV19,TGTGCCAGTAGTTCCGCGGGGGCCGCGAGCACAGATACGCAGTATTTT,CASSSAGAASTDTQYF
.,TRBD1,TRBJ2-3,TRBV5-4,TGTGCCAGCAGCTTGGGAACAGGGGAGACAGATACGCAGTATTTT,CASSLGTGETDTQYF
.,.,TRBJ2-7,TRBV11-2,TGTGCCAGCAGCCCCGTTCCGGCTGGCTACGAGCAGTACTTC,CASSPVPAGYEQYF
.,.,TRBJ1-4,TRBV5-4,TGTGCCAGCAGCCTTAAGGGTGCAACTAATGAAAAACTGTTTTTT,CASSLKGATNEKLFF
.,.,TRBJ1-1,TRBV18,TGTGCCAGCTCACCACCGTTCCAGGGTCGCACTGAAGCTTTCTTT,CASSPPFQGRTEAFF
.,.,TRBJ1-2,TRBV7-2,TGTGCCAGCAGCACCCGGGACGGCCCCTGGGGCTACACCTTC,CASSTRDGPWGYTF
.,TRBD1,TRBJ1-2,TRBV4-1,TGCGCCAGCAGCCAATCTCCGGGACAGGGGAACTATGGCTACACCTTC,CASSQSPGQGNYGYTF
.,.,TRBJ1-2,TRBV12-5,TGTGCTAGTGGTTTGGCCCCAGGGGTCCATGGCTACACCTTC,CASGLAPGVHGYTF
.,.,TRBJ2-7,TRBV5-8,TGTGCCAGCAGCTTGGCCTACGAGCAGTACTTC,CASSLAYEQYF
.,.,TRBJ1-4,TRBV5-1,TGCGCCAGCAGCTTAAACACCGCCGGCGAAAAACTGTTTTTT,CASSLNTAGEKLFF
.,.,TRBJ1-2,TRBV7-2,TGTGCCAGCAGCTTGGGAGGGGACTTAAATGGCTACACCTTC,CASSLGGDLNGYTF
.,.,TRBJ2-7,TRBV7-2,TGTGCCAGCAGCTTACTCAGAAGCTCCTACGAGCAGTACTTC,CASSLLRSSYEQYF
.,.,TRBJ1-6,TRBV7-3,TGTGCCAGCAGCTTAGGGGGTTACAATTCACCCCTCCACTTT,CASSLGGYNSPLHF
.,.,TRBJ2-7,TRBV6-1,TGTGCCAGCAGTGAAGCTACCTCCTTCTACGAGCAGTACTTC,CASSEATSFYEQYF
.,.,TRBJ1-1,TRBV19,TGTGCCAGTAGTACGACACCGTGGGCTTTCTTT,CASSTTPWAFF
.,TRBD1,TRBJ2-2,TRBV2,TGTGCCAGCAGTGTCGGACAGGGGGCGAACACCGGGGAGCTGTTTTTT,CASSVGQGANTGELFF
.,TRBD1,TRBJ1-1,TRBV11-2,TGTGCCAGCAGCTTAGACAGGGGGTGGGCTGAAGCTTTCTTT,CASSLDRGWAEAFF
.,.,TRBJ1-3,TRBV24-1,TGTGCCACCAATCGGGACCATGGAAACACCATATATTTT,CATNRDHGNTIYF
.,.,TRBJ2-4,TRBV29-1,TGCAGCGTTGCCGGGGTAGCCAAAAACATTCAGTACTTC,CSVAGVAKNIQYF
.,TRBD1,TRBJ2-3,TRBV19,TGTGCCAGTGGGGGACAGGGTAGGGTCACAGATACGCAGTATTTT,CASGGQGRVTDTQYF
once,TRBD1,TRBJ2-7,TRBV11-3,TGTGCCAGCAGCTTAGGCGGACAGGGGAATCAATACTTC,CASSLGGQGNQYF
.,.,TRBJ1-5,TRBV6-6,TGTGCCAGCTCGAGGGGGGGGGTGAATCAGCCCCAGCATTTT,CASSRGGVNQPQHF
few,.,TRBJ2-2,TRBV4-3,TGCGCCAGCAGCCGGGGCAGGGAAGTTTTGGTGACCGGGGAGCTGTTTTTT,CASSRGREVLVTGELFF
.,.,TRBJ1-1,TRBV6-6,TGTGCCAGCAGTTACTCTGAACCGGAGGTTGGCACTGAAGCTTTCTTT,CASSYSEPEVGTEAFF
.,.,TRBJ2-3,TRBV6-1,TGTGCCAGCAGTGACCAGCCGGACTGGAACACAGATACGCAGTATTTT,CASSDQPDWNTDTQYF
.,.,TRBJ2-5,TRBV18,TGTGCCAGCTCACCAGGGAATCAAGAGACCCAGTACTTC,CASSPGNQETQYF
.,.,TRBJ2-7,TRBV3-1/TRBV3-2,TGTGCCAGCAGCCCCCGGCCAGGGTCAGGTCCCGCCTACGAGCAGTACTTC,CASSPRPGSGPAYEQYF
.,.,TRBJ1-1,TRBV6-2/TRBV6-3,TGTGCCAGCAGTTACTCGACTCCGGGGACTGAAGCTTTCTTT,CASSYSTPGTEAFF